Shown below are 28 T cell receptor beta chains from a single sample sequenced in a study of blood T cell repertoires in COVID-19. Produced via immunoSEQ multiplex PCR; TCRdb's table is partial and in-frame only. The table records roughly 190,000 clones, approximately 81% of them present only once. Specimen: peripheral blood. The source of these receptors is a human donor in a cohort sampled during active COVID-19.

The chain employs TRBV3-1 (or the pseudogene TRBV3-2) and TRBJ1-5; D might be TRBD1 (6 bases). This CDR3 is built from 17 residues. The germline gives CDR1 LGHDT, CDR2 YNNKEL (reference sequence). Trimming pared 0 bases from V and 3 bases from J, leaving 15 bases between. The CDR3, as DNA: TGTGCCAGCAGCCAAGAATTTATGCGGGGGGCCAATCAGCCCCAGCATTTT. It codes for CASSQEFMRGANQPQHF.

The chain combines TRBV20-1 with TRBJ1-2, with 7 bases lining up with TRBD1. Germline CDR1 and CDR2: DFQATT and SNEGSKA (reference sequence). The CDR3 is 16 amino acids. V gave up 3 bases and J gave up 4 bases; unmatched junction bases: 14. For the CDR3, the DNA is TGCAGTGCTAGTGAACCCAGGGGGACGTGGGGCTATGGCTACACCTTC. Protein sequence: CSASEPRGTWGYGYTF.

The chain has TRBV19 and TRBJ1-1; perhaps TRBD1 as D (5 bases). Germline V gives CDR1 LNHDA, CDR2 SQIVND (reference sequence). Trimming pared 4 bases from V and 0 bases from J, leaving 12 bases between. This CDR3 is built from 15 residues. The CDR3 sequence: CASSTRQRMNTEAFF. DNA of the CDR3: TGTGCCAGTAGTACTCGACAGAGGATGAACACTGAAGCTTTCTTT.

The J gene is TRBJ2-1, the V gene TRBV25-1; TRBD1 agrees at 8 bases. CDR3 length equals 15 residues. The germline V gene has CDR1 MGHDK and CDR2 SYGVNS. J lost 7 bases, V lost 4 bases, and 9 bases had no gene match. Here the CDR3 DNA reads TGTGCCAGCAGTGCCGCGGACAGGGTCACAAATGAGCAGTTCTTC. Its translation is CASSAADRVTNEQFF.

The chain recombines TRBV2 with TRBJ2-2; 7 nucleotides agree with TRBD1. The CDR3 contains 15 residues. CDR1 and CDR2 (germline): SNHLY, FYNNEI. V shed 7 bases, J shed 5 bases, and the junction held 10 bases outside the gene matches. The CDR3 DNA sequence: TGTGCCAGCAAAAGAGGGGACAGAGAAACCGGGGAGCTGTTTTTT. Its protein is CASKRGDRETGELFF.

The J gene is TRBJ2-7, the V gene TRBV18; perhaps TRBD2 as D (5 bases). CDR3 length: 15 amino acids. CDR1 and CDR2 from the germline V gene are KGHSH and LQKENI. V lost 8 bases to trimming and J lost 0 bases, with 17 bases between them. The CDR3 nucleotides read TGTGCCAGCGCCATGATGAGAGGGAACTCCTACGAGCAGTACTTC. As protein: CASAMMRGNSYEQYF.

The CDR3 DNA is TGCGCCAGCGGGGAGGGCCAAAACACCATATATTTT. Translated: CASGEGQNTIYF. The chain recombines TRBV10-2 with TRBJ1-3; no firm D call. Germline CDR1 reads WSHSY; CDR2 reads SAAADI. V lost 8 bases and J 6 bases, leaving 11 bases between the germline ends. The CDR3 is 12 residues long.

This clone was observed a single time. V gene TRBV28 combines with J gene TRBJ1-5; D is possibly TRBD1 (5 bases). CDR3 length equals 17 residues. V dropped 8 bases and J dropped 0 bases, with 20 bases sitting between them. The germline V gene encodes CDR1 MDHEN and CDR2 SYDVKM. The CDR3 loop is CASHSGGTPHSNQPQHF. For the CDR3, the DNA is TGTGCCAGCCATTCGGGGGGGACCCCCCATAGCAATCAGCCCCAGCATTTT.

This clone occurred many times. V gene TRBV19 combines with J gene TRBJ2-2; 7 positions match TRBD1. CDR3 length: 13 residues. Germline V CDR1 and CDR2: LNHDA, SQIVND (reference sequence). The ends lost 7 bases at V and 7 bases at J; junction bases unmatched: 6. DNA of the CDR3: TGTGCCAGTATGACAGGGTGGGACGGGGAGCTGTTTTTT. Protein: CASMTGWDGELFF. Using reference TRBV19 and TRBJ2-2 for the parts outside the CDR3, the full variable domain is DGGITQSPKYLFRKEGQNVTLSCEQNLNHDAMYWYRQDPGQGLRLIYYSQIVNDFQKGDIAEGYSVSREKKESFPLTVTSAQKNPTAFYLCASMTGWDGELFFGEGSRLTVL.

The chain links TRBV7-2 to TRBJ1-6; a possible D gene is TRBD1 (5 bases). Germline assignment: CDR1 SGHTA and CDR2 FQGNSA. Trimming shortened V by 3 bases and J by 7 bases, and 13 bases separated the two germline ends. This CDR3 is built from 15 residues. The chain's CDR3 is CASSLNGAQNSPLHF. The CDR3 nucleotides read TGTGCCAGCAGCTTGAATGGGGCTCAGAATTCACCCCTCCACTTT.

J is TRBJ2-7 and V is TRBV11-2; D is undetermined. This CDR3 is 14 amino acids long. Germline-derived CDR1 and CDR2 are SGHAT and FQNNGV. Trimming cost V 1 base and J 4 bases, with 11 bases left between them. CDR3: CASSLARSVYEQYF. CDR3 in DNA: TGTGCCAGCAGCTTAGCCCGGTCGGTGTACGAGCAGTACTTC.

The chain has TRBV7-8 and TRBJ1-4, with D perhaps matching TRBD1 (6 bases). V lost 1 base to trimming and J lost 0 bases, with 6 bases between them. Germline V gene data show CDR1 as SGHVS and CDR2 as FQNEAQ. The CDR3 runs 15 residues. CDR3 sequence reads: CASSLEGATNEKLFF. CDR3 DNA sequence: TGTGCCAGCAGCTTAGAGGGGGCAACTAATGAAAAACTGTTTTTT.

This chain joins TRBV3-1 (or the pseudogene TRBV3-2) and TRBJ2-3; 14 bases line up with TRBD2. CDR1 is LGHDT, CDR2 YNNKEL, per germline (reference sequence). After removal of 4 bases from V and 0 bases from J, the junction contained 3 bases not matched to a gene. The CDR3 extends over 17 amino acids. The CDR3 is CASSRGLAGGSTDTQYF. DNA of the CDR3: TGTGCCAGCAGCCGAGGACTAGCGGGGGGAAGCACAGATACGCAGTATTTT.

The chain carries TRBV20-1 and TRBJ1-4, with 7 bases matching TRBD1. From germline, CDR1 is DFQATT and CDR2 SNEGSKA (reference sequence). J was trimmed by 0 bases and V by 3 bases; bases with no gene match: 1. This CDR3 contains 14 residues. This CDR3 is CSASQGATNEKLFF. CDR3 sequence (DNA): TGCAGTGCTAGTCAGGGGGCAACTAATGAAAAACTGTTTTTT.

This clone appeared once. The chain couples TRBV7-9 to TRBJ2-7; a weak D match, TRBD2 (6 bases). Germline values: CDR1 SEHNR, CDR2 FQNEAQ (reference sequence). Trimming took 5 bases from V and 4 from J, leaving 18 bases between them. The CDR3 is 15 residues long. DNA of the CDR3: TGTGCCAGCAGCCGAACCCTAGCGCCTCATTACGAGCAGTACTTC. Its protein product is CASSRTLAPHYEQYF.

The CDR3 loop reads CASSPGTGVSPLHF. DNA for the CDR3: TGTGCCAGCAGCCCCGGGACAGGGGTTTCACCCCTCCACTTT. The chain couples TRBV3-1 (or the pseudogene TRBV3-2) to TRBJ1-6; 10 bases line up with TRBD1. This CDR3 has 14 amino acids. Germline CDR1 LGHDT, CDR2 YNNKEL (reference sequence). J gave up 9 bases and V 4 bases, and 3 bases lay outside the gene matches.

The rearrangement joins TRBV28 to TRBJ2-7; 9 nucleotides match TRBD1. Germline lookup yields CDR1 MDHEN and CDR2 SYDVKM. The CDR3 contains 16 residues. V trimming: 8 bases; J trimming: 2 bases; junction bases outside the gene matches: 13. The DNA of the CDR3 is TGTGCCAGCGCCGAGGGGGGGGACAGGGACGCCTACGAGCAGTACTTC. Translated, it gives CASAEGGDRDAYEQYF.

This chain joins TRBV5-8 and TRBJ2-7, with 7 positions matching TRBD2. After removal of 5 bases from V and 6 bases from J, the junction contained 11 bases not matched to a gene. Germline-derived CDR1 and CDR2 are SGHTS and YDEGEE. This CDR3 is 14 amino acids long. In nucleotides, the CDR3 is TGTGCCAGCAGTCAAGGACTAGAACTCGGCGAGCAGTACGTC. This encodes CASSQGLELGEQYV.

The chain is built from TRBV7-2 and TRBJ1-6; TRBD1 agrees at 9 bases. J gave up 8 bases and V 6 bases, and 5 bases lay outside the gene matches. Per the germline V gene, CDR1 is SGHTA and CDR2 is FQGNSA. This CDR3 has 14 residues. The CDR3 protein is CASRRDRDHSPLHF. CDR3 nucleotides: TGTGCCAGCAGAAGGGACAGGGATCATTCACCCCTCCACTTT.

V gene TRBV3-1 (or the pseudogene TRBV3-2) combines with J gene TRBJ2-7, with 10 positions matching TRBD1. With V trimmed by 1 base and J by 7 bases, 7 bases remained unmatched. In germline, CDR1 is LGHDT, CDR2 YNNKEL (reference sequence). The CDR3 is made up of 15 amino acids. CDR3 DNA: TGTGCCAGCAGCCAAGGTTTAGGGACAGGGGCGGAGCAGTACTTC. Its protein is CASSQGLGTGAEQYF.

The V call is TRBV24-1, the J call TRBJ2-1, with 11 positions matching TRBD2. Germline V gene sequence: CDR1 KGHDR, CDR2 SFDVKD. Losses at the gene ends were 4 bases for V and 1 base for J; bases not matched to a gene: 17. This CDR3 spans 21 amino acids. In nucleotides, the CDR3 is TGTGCCACCAGTGACCGCCGCCAGTCAGGGAGACTAGCGGGATCCTACAATGAGCAGTTCTTC. This translates into CATSDRRQSGRLAGSYNEQFF.

The chain has TRBV7-9 and TRBJ2-7; the D gene is possibly TRBD2 (6 bases). The CDR3 is made up of 13 amino acids. CDR1 and CDR2 from the germline V gene are SEHNR and FQNEAQ (reference sequence). Trimming cost V 5 bases and J 3 bases, with 11 bases left between them. In DNA, the CDR3 is TGTGCCAGCAGCATAACTAGCAGCTACGAGCAGTACTTC. It encodes CASSITSSYEQYF.

V and J are TRBV5-1 and TRBJ2-7, with D possibly TRBD1 on 5 matching bases. Germline V gene data show CDR1 as SGHRS and CDR2 as YFSETQ. The CDR3 is 12 residues long. V lost 4 bases and J 5 bases, leaving 10 bases between the germline ends. The chain's CDR3 is CASSQRGHEQYF. CDR3 sequence (DNA): TGCGCCAGCAGCCAAAGGGGTCACGAGCAGTACTTC.

CDR3 sequence (DNA): TGTGCCAGTAGTATCAGGACAGGGACGTGGCAGTACGTC. Amino acids: CASSIRTGTWQYV. The chain combines TRBV19 with TRBJ2-7, with 8 nucleotides matching TRBD1. Germline V gene sequence: CDR1 LNHDA, CDR2 SQIVND (reference sequence). J lost 9 bases, V lost 3 bases, and 7 bases had no gene match. This CDR3 is built from 13 residues.

The chain's CDR3 is CASSLEGAGSGNTIYF. CDR3 in DNA: TGTGCCAGCAGCTTAGAGGGGGCGGGCAGTGGAAACACCATATATTTT. The chain recombines TRBV7-2 with TRBJ1-3; 7 bases map to TRBD1. Germline assignment: CDR1 SGHTA and CDR2 FQGNSA. The CDR3 contains 16 residues. V was clipped by 1 base and J by 3 bases; unmatched bases: 6.

The V call is TRBV10-1, the J call TRBJ1-1; a weak D match, TRBD1 (6 bases). This CDR3 has 14 residues. Trimming cost V 4 bases and J 4 bases, with 13 bases left between them. Germline CDR1 and CDR2: WNHNN and SYGVQD (reference sequence). In nucleotides, the CDR3 is TGCGCCAGCAGTGCGACACAGGGTGGCACTGAAGCTTTCTTT. Translating gives CASSATQGGTEAFF.

The CDR3: CASSLDTSAGELFF. The CDR3 DNA is TGCGCCAGCAGCTTGGACACGAGCGCCGGGGAGCTGTTTTTT. The chain is built from TRBV5-1 and TRBJ2-2; no reliable D call. The CDR3 totals 14 residues. From germline, CDR1 is SGHRS and CDR2 YFSETQ. Trimming left V 0 bases short and J 6 bases short, with 9 bases between.

This chain's CDR3 is CATSTRYTEAFF. CDR3 DNA: TGTGCCACCAGTACCAGGTACACTGAAGCTTTCTTT. The chain joins TRBV24-1 to TRBJ1-1; D gene unclear. This CDR3 spans 12 amino acids. The germline V gene has CDR1 KGHDR and CDR2 SFDVKD. Trimming pared 6 bases from V and 3 bases from J, leaving 7 bases between.